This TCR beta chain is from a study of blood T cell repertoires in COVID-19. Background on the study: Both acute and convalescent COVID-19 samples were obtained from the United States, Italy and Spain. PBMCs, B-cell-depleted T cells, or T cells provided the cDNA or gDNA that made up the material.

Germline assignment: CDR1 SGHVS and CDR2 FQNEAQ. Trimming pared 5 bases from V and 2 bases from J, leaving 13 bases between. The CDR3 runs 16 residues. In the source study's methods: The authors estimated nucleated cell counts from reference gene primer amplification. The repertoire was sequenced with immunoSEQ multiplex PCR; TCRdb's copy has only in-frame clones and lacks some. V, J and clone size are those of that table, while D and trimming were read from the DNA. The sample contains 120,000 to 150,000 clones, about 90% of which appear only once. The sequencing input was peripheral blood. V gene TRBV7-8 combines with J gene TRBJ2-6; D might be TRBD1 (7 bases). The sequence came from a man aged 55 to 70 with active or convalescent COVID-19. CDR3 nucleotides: TGTGCCAGCAGCGCCGCAGGGGGGCCTGGGGCCAACGTCCTGACTTTC. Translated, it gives CASSAAGGPGANVLTF.